This T cell receptor (beta chain) was captured in a study of CD8 T cells in Susac syndrome. Trimming took off 1 base at V and 3 bases at J, with 8 bases between the two ends. Germline V CDR1 and CDR2: SGHNT, YYREEE (reference sequence). The length of the CDR3 is 13 residues. CD8+ and CD4+ T cells circulating in blood were sequenced for TCR beta. TEMRA cells were FACS-enriched, while CD8+ and CD4+ T cells were negatively isolated. Concerning this clonotype itself: The antigen is unknown.

General study points: The study conceded that its TCR sequencing and HLA analysis involved relatively few individuals.

Reverse transcription of roughly 0.45 to 1 ug RNA was carried out with random hexamers. It was immunoSEQ multiplex PCR that amplified TCR beta CDR3 across 54 Vbeta and 13 Jbeta. TCRdb reprocessed the immunoSEQ multiplex PCR reads via MiXCR and lists one record per CDR3 protein. The sample yields fewer than 150,000 distinct CDR3 sequences, roughly 96% seen once. The sequenced material came from CD4+ T cells from PBMCs. This TCR derives from a human donor in good health. This chain connects TRBV5-4 to TRBJ2-7; D is unresolved. CDR3 in DNA: TGTGCCAGCAGCTTGCCCTCCCGCTACGAGCAGTACTTC. Encoded protein: CASSLPSRYEQYF.